The present entry profiles one T cell receptor beta chain with its context. The sample comes from a study of control samples from healthy donors and cancer patients. Trimming pared 3 bases from V and 11 bases from J, leaving 19 bases between. This CDR3 comprises 14 residues. The germline V gene encodes CDR1 LGHNT and CDR2 FRNRAP. The table came from immunoSEQ multiplex PCR; TCRdb's copy has only in-frame clones and leaves some out. The sample has some 120,000 clones, more than 80% seen once. This sequence was found in a woman aged 45-65 years with colorectal cancer. The sequenced sample was PBMCs. The chain carries TRBV12-5 and TRBJ1-1; D unresolved. CDR3 DNA sequence: TGTGCTAGTGGTTTTCTGGGGAGTCGGGTTGAGGCTTTCTTT. It translates to CASGFLGSRVEAFF.